The 27 T cell receptor beta chains presented below share a single source sample, sequenced in a study of regulatory T cells in long-lasting Graves disease. CDR3 regions were amplified by Arm-PCR using iRepertoire HTBI primers to build TCR beta libraries. Via MiXCR, TCRdb re-called the multiplex PCR reads, giving one row per CDR3 protein. There are under 300,000 distinct CDR3 sequences in the sample; 20% occur only once, and roughly 13% lies in the top ten. Stated time point: newly diagnosed GD, antithyroid drugs for less than 3 months. After RNA was extracted from PBMCs, the TCR library was made from it. The specimen was peripheral blood mononuclear cells (PBMCs), collected at new diagnosis, from a patient treated with antithyroid drugs. These TCRs come from a female donor with Graves disease.

Many counts were recorded for this clonotype. The chain is built from TRBV11-2 and TRBJ2-2, with 10 bases lining up with TRBD1. The CDR3 runs 16 residues. The V and J ends lost 1 base and 7 bases, in that order; junction bases with no gene match: 6. The V gene's germline CDR1 is SGHAT and CDR2 FQNNGV. The CDR3 loop reads CASSLGTGGRGGELFF. The CDR3, as DNA: TGTGCCAGCAGCTTAGGGACAGGGGGTCGCGGCGGGGAGCTGTTTTTT.

This clonotype was observed many times. The chain carries TRBV3-1 and TRBJ1-2, with no clear D. The V gene's germline CDR1 is LGHDT and CDR2 YNNKEL (reference sequence). This CDR3 has 12 amino acids. V lost 2 bases to trimming and J lost 8 bases, with 9 bases between them. CDR3 region: CASSQTYYGYTF. CDR3 DNA sequence: TGTGCCAGCAGCCAAACGTATTACGGCTACACCTTC.

This clonotype was observed at least ten times. The V and J genes are TRBV7-7 and TRBJ2-5, with TRBD2 matching 7 bases. The germline gives CDR1 SSHAT, CDR2 FNYEAQ (reference sequence). The trim removed 5 bases at V and 5 bases at J, leaving 5 bases unmatched. The CDR3 consists of 13 residues. The CDR3 is CASSRLALETQYF. The CDR3 bases are TGTGCCAGCAGCCGACTAGCCCTGGAGACCCAGTACTTC. The full variable domain, with the rest looked up from reference TRBV7-7 and TRBJ2-5, is GAGVSQSPRYKVTKRGQDVTLRCDPISSHATLYWYQQALGQGPEFLTYFNYEAQPDKSGLPSDRFSAERPEGSISTLTIQRTEQRDSAMYRCASSRLALETQYFGPGTRLLVL.

This clonotype was seen at least ten times. The rearrangement links TRBV12-3 or TRBV12-4 to TRBJ2-3; D remains unclear. Trimming pared 0 bases from V and 4 bases from J, leaving 14 bases between. The CDR3 totals 16 residues. The CDR3 spells CASSLASPLRADTQYF. Here the CDR3 DNA reads TGTGCCAGCAGTTTAGCGTCCCCGCTCAGAGCAGATACGCAGTATTTT.

This clonotype appeared many times. The chain combines TRBV10-3 with TRBJ2-3; possibly TRBD2 for D (7 bases). Per the germline V gene, CDR1 is ENHRY and CDR2 is SYGVKD. V was clipped by 4 bases and J by 2 bases, with 16 bases between them. CDR3 length equals 16 residues. CDR3 DNA: TGTGCCATCAGTGGGGGAGCGGGGACAAACACAGATACGCAGTATTTT. Amino acid sequence: CAISGGAGTNTDTQYF.

In its sample, this clonotype was seen many times. The chain couples TRBV19 to TRBJ1-1; D is unclear. This CDR3 spans 14 amino acids. Germline V gives CDR1 LNHDA, CDR2 SQIVND (reference sequence). V lost 7 bases to trimming and J lost 1 base, with 13 bases between them. The DNA for the CDR3 is TGTGCCAGTACCCCGGGTCTATCGAACACTGAAGCTTTCTTT. As protein: CASTPGLSNTEAFF.

This clonotype was seen ten or more times. This chain links TRBV9 with TRBJ1-1, with D unclear. Germline V CDR1 and CDR2: SGDLS, YYNGEE. V lost 3 bases and J 1 base, leaving 10 bases between the germline ends. This CDR3 region has 14 residues. The CDR3 coding sequence is TGTGCCAGCAGCGCCCTCGCAGGGAACACTGAAGCTTTCTTT. Its protein product is CASSALAGNTEAFF.

This clonotype was counted many times. The chain couples TRBV28 to TRBJ2-3; D remains ambiguous. The tail of the sequence fits TRBJ2-7 better, so the J call may be wrong. The CDR3 covers 13 residues. CDR1 MDHEN and CDR2 SYDVKM come from the germline V gene. DNA of the CDR3: TGTGCCAGCAGTTTTCCAGCTTCCTACGAGCAGTACTTC. Residues: CASSFPASYEQYF.

The table lists this clonotype with a few counts. CDR3 protein: CASSQDQQGRTGELFF. The CDR3 bases are TGCGCCAGCAGCCAAGATCAGCAGGGCCGCACCGGGGAGCTGTTTTTT. J is TRBJ2-2 and V is TRBV4-1, with D possibly TRBD1 on 5 matching bases. The V gene's germline CDR1 is MGHRA and CDR2 YSYEKL. The ends were cut back, 0 bases at V and 4 bases at J, with 12 bases in the middle. This CDR3 has 16 residues.

This clonotype appeared many times. The chain combines TRBV4-1 with TRBJ2-7; the D gene is possibly TRBD2 (6 bases). Trimming pared 3 bases from V and 0 bases from J, leaving 15 bases between. The CDR3 contains 16 residues. Germline V gene sequence: CDR1 MGHRA, CDR2 YSYEKL. This chain's CDR3 is CASSHRAGLSSYEQYF. Written as DNA, the CDR3 is TGCGCCAGCAGCCACCGGGCGGGGCTAAGCTCCTACGAGCAGTACTTC.

The chain uses TRBV12-3 or TRBV12-4 and TRBJ1-2, with D unresolved. The CDR3 has 11 amino acids. V dropped 5 bases and J dropped 6 bases, with 7 bases sitting between them. CDR3 loop: CASSPLDGYTF. Here the CDR3 DNA reads TGTGCCAGCAGTCCTCTGGATGGCTACACCTTC.

The chain employs TRBV3-1 and TRBJ2-7; no reliable D call. V lost 3 bases and J lost 0, with 6 bases in between. Per germline, CDR1 LGHDT and CDR2 YNNKEL (reference sequence). The CDR3 extends over 13 amino acids. The DNA of the CDR3 is TGTGCCAGCAGCCACCTAGACTCCTACGAGCAGTACTTC. It translates to CASSHLDSYEQYF.

Worth noting for this clonotype: One base separates it from a far larger clone, so it is likely a read error. The rearrangement uses TRBV11-2 and TRBJ1-1; unclear D gene. The CDR3 extends over 13 amino acids. The germline V gene has CDR1 SGHAT and CDR2 FQNNGV. The CDR3 loop is CASRGYGNIEAFF. CDR3 DNA: TGTGCCAGCAGAGGGTATGGAAACATTGAAGCTTTCTTT.

This clonotype has ten or more counts. The CDR3 DNA is TGCGCCAGCAGCATCGACAGGGCCGCCGGGGAGCTGTTTTTT. This encodes CASSIDRAAGELFF. This chain joins TRBV5-1 and TRBJ2-2; TRBD1 matches at 7 bases. V trimming: 4 bases; J trimming: 6 bases; junction bases outside the gene matches: 6. The CDR3 runs 14 residues. Germline CDR1 is SGHRS and CDR2 is YFSETQ.

This clonotype showed up just a few times. The gene calls are TRBV19 and TRBJ1-3; maybe TRBD1 (5 bases). Trimming removed 3 bases at V and 3 bases at J, with 12 bases between. Germline CDR1 is LNHDA and CDR2 is SQIVND (reference sequence). The CDR3 is 15 amino acids. CDR3 DNA sequence: TGTGCCAGTAGTATTAGAAGGGGACGTGGAAACACCATATATTTT. Encoded protein: CASSIRRGRGNTIYF.

This chain connects TRBV5-1 to TRBJ2-4; D is perhaps TRBD1 (5 bases). CDR1 and CDR2 from the germline V gene are SGHRS and YFSETQ. Trimming removed 0 bases from V and 9 bases from J, with 13 bases in between. The CDR3 sequence is 14 residues long. CDR3: CASSLVAGQGIQYF. The CDR3 nucleotides are TGCGCCAGCAGCTTGGTGGCAGGGCAGGGCATTCAGTACTTC.

V gene TRBV5-4 combines with J gene TRBJ2-3; 7 positions agree with TRBD2. Germline CDR1 and CDR2: SGHNT and YYREEE (reference sequence). This CDR3 is built from 15 residues. V lost 4 bases, J lost 5 bases, and 10 bases stayed unmatched. For the CDR3, the DNA is TGTGCCAGCAGCCTTGGCGGGAGAGGGATAGATACGCAGTATTTT. Residues: CASSLGGRGIDTQYF.

J is TRBJ1-5 and V is TRBV12-3 or TRBV12-4; 7 bases agree with TRBD1. The V and J ends lost 5 bases and 9 bases, in that order; junction bases with no gene match: 4. The CDR3 is made up of 12 amino acids. In DNA form, the CDR3 reads TGTGCCAGCAGTACCAGGGGGGGGCCCCAGCATTTT. Protein: CASSTRGGPQHF.

This clonotype was detected many times. The rearrangement joins TRBV7-2 to TRBJ2-5; D may be TRBD2 (6 bases). CDR3 size: 16 residues. V was clipped by 5 bases and J by 7 bases, with 23 bases between them. Per germline, CDR1 SGHTA and CDR2 FQGNSA. The CDR3 reads CASSPAGGVRLRTQYF. CDR3 DNA: TGTGCCAGCAGCCCGGCGGGCGGGGTCCGACTCCGGACCCAGTACTTC.

About this clonotype: This clone may be a read error of a much larger clone one base away. The rearrangement uses TRBV3-1 and TRBJ1-2; D ambiguous. V shed 1 base and J shed 4 bases, with 10 bases lying between them. Germline lookup yields CDR1 LGHDT and CDR2 YNNKEL (reference sequence). This CDR3 is 14 amino acids long. The CDR3 sequence: CASSQAGQFYGYTF. CDR3 sequence (DNA): TGTGCCAGCAGCCAAGCTGGGCAGTTCTATGGCTACACCTTC.

This clonotype occurred a few times. This chain uses TRBV5-1 with TRBJ2-3; TRBD1 is a possible D gene (5 bases). This CDR3 has 14 amino acids. Trimming removed 5 bases from V and 1 base from J, with 11 bases in between. Germline CDR1 reads SGHRS; CDR2 reads YFSETQ. CDR3 sequence: CASRGVGGTDTQYF. In nucleotides, the CDR3 is TGCGCCAGCAGAGGGGTAGGAGGCACAGATACGCAGTATTTT.

This clonotype appeared a single time. This could be a read error, since a much larger clone is one nucleotide away. The rearrangement links TRBV7-9 to TRBJ1-4, with 7 bases lining up with TRBD1. Germline V CDR1 and CDR2: SEHNR, FQNEAQ (reference sequence). This CDR3 region has 14 residues. The J segment lost 7 bases and the V segment lost 5 bases, leaving 7 bases of the junction unmatched. This chain's CDR3 is CASSRGTESEKLFF. CDR3 in DNA: TGTGCCAGCAGCCGGGGGACAGAAAGTGAAAAACTGTTTTTT.

The rearrangement joins TRBV11-2 to TRBJ1-1; D uncertain. Germline CDR1 and CDR2: SGHAT and FQNNGV. Deletions cut 2 bases from V and 5 bases from J, with 12 bases between. The length of the CDR3 is 14 residues. CDR3 nucleotide sequence: TGTGCCAGCAGCTTACTAGGGTGGGCGACTGAAGCTTTCTTT. It is translated as CASSLLGWATEAFF.

This chain uses TRBV9 with TRBJ2-3, with 7 bases lining up with TRBD1. Germline assignment: CDR1 SGDLS and CDR2 YYNGEE. The length of the CDR3 is 16 residues. V lost 0 bases, J lost 3 bases, and 7 bases stayed unmatched. CDR3 amino acids: CASSVGEKGATDTQYF. Written as DNA, the CDR3 is TGTGCCAGCAGCGTAGGAGAGAAGGGGGCGACAGATACGCAGTATTTT.

In this sample, this clonotype turned up a few times. The chain's CDR3 is CASSQVTGASGNTIYF. In DNA form, the CDR3 reads TGCGCCAGCAGCCAAGTCACAGGGGCTTCGGGAAACACCATATATTTT. The chain recombines TRBV4-3 with TRBJ1-3; 7 bases map to TRBD1. CDR3 length: 16 amino acids. J was trimmed by 4 bases and V by 1 base; bases with no gene match: 7. Per the germline V gene, CDR1 is LGHNA and CDR2 is YSLEER.

This sequence joins TRBV20-1 and TRBJ2-1, with D maybe TRBD1 (6 bases). The CDR3 sequence is 16 residues long. Germline lookup yields CDR1 DFQATT and CDR2 SNEGSKA (reference sequence). The V gene lost 0 bases and the J gene lost 8 bases, with 20 bases spanning the gap. The CDR3 sequence: CSARDVSRGIKHEQFF. The CDR3 nucleotides are TGCAGTGCTAGAGATGTATCAAGGGGGATTAAACATGAGCAGTTCTTC.

The chain couples TRBV2 to TRBJ1-2; D is undetermined. Trimming pared 6 bases from V and 7 bases from J, leaving 15 bases between. In germline, CDR1 is SNHLY, CDR2 FYNNEI. The CDR3 consists of 13 residues. CDR3 nucleotide sequence: TGTGCCAGCAGGGTCTCTTGGCTGGCTGGCTACACCTTC. Amino acid sequence: CASRVSWLAGYTF.